Each of the 6 T cell receptor beta chains below was sequenced from the same sample in a study of cytomegalovirus exposure and HLA in healthy donors. It was with 60 Vbeta and 13 Jbeta primers that the PCR ran. The protocol was immunoSEQ multiplex PCR, while the TCRdb copy is restricted to in-frame clones and leaves out a portion. This table has about 150,000 clones, roughly 66% appearing once. The sequencing sample was made of PBMCs. Receptors were obtained from a woman aged 55-70 years in good health and CMV-seronegative.

The V gene is TRBV11-3, the J gene TRBJ2-1; D is unclear. V was pared by 1 base and J by 5 bases, with 6 bases between. The CDR3 sequence is 13 residues long. Looked up from germline, CDR1 is SGHNT and CDR2 is YENEEA. CDR3 in amino acids: CASSLAANNEQFF. The CDR3 nucleotides read TGTGCCAGCAGCTTAGCCGCGAACAATGAGCAGTTCTTC.

The chain carries TRBV7-2 and TRBJ2-7; 10 bases match TRBD2. The CDR3 runs to 13 residues. In germline, CDR1 is SGHTA, CDR2 FQGNSA. The trim removed 4 bases at V and 12 bases at J, leaving 9 bases unmatched. CDR3 nucleotide sequence: TGTGCCAGCAGCTCTCTAGCGGGGGCCCAGGGGTACTTC. Protein product: CASSSLAGAQGYF. The complete variable domain, with remaining parts taken from reference TRBV7-2 and TRBJ2-7, reads GAGVSQSPSNKVTEKGKDVELRCDPISGHTALYWYRQSLGQGLEFLIYFQGNSAPDKSGLPSDRFSAERTGGSVSTLTIQRTQQEDSAVYLCASSSLAGAQGYFGPGTRLTVT.

A word on this clone: One end of the junction is discordant with germline, which a read error may explain. V and J are TRBV25-1 and TRBJ1-3; D gene uncertain. Germline V CDR1 and CDR2: MGHDK, SYGVNS. The CDR3 consists of 15 residues. The CDR3 DNA is TGTGCCGGCAGCTCTCCCGGGAGGGCTGGAAACACCATATATTTT. It is translated as CAGSSPGRAGNTIYF.

This clone was recorded a few times. J is TRBJ2-7 and V is TRBV2; D not certain. V dropped 2 bases and J dropped 4 bases, with 6 bases sitting between them. The germline V gene has CDR1 SNHLY and CDR2 FYNNEI. CDR3 length: 12 amino acids. The chain's CDR3 is CASSESRYEQYF. The DNA of the CDR3 is TGTGCCAGCAGTGAATCTAGGTACGAGCAGTACTTC.

The genes are TRBV6-1 and TRBJ2-2; D call uncertain. The germline gives CDR1 MNHNS, CDR2 SASEGT. This CDR3 has 14 residues. V was pared by 0 bases and J by 6 bases, with 8 bases between. The CDR3 is CASSEARSPGELFF. The DNA for the CDR3 is TGTGCCAGCAGTGAAGCTAGGAGCCCCGGGGAGCTGTTTTTT.

This chain links TRBV27 with TRBJ1-6; possibly TRBD1 for D (5 bases). Trimming removed 1 base from V and 7 bases from J, with 11 bases in between. This CDR3 region has 15 residues. Germline loops: CDR1 MNHEY, CDR2 SMNVEV (reference sequence). The CDR3 coding sequence is TGTGCCAGCAGTTTATTGCGGGACGGCAATTCACCCCTCCACTTT. As protein: CASSLLRDGNSPLHF.